The TCR beta chain described here comes from a study of CD8 T cells in ankylosing spondylitis. Study findings and constraints: Significant enrichment of disease-linked clones was reported in matched ankylosing spondylitis synovial fluid. Before this, some motif variants had been reported in reactive arthritis synovial fluid and blood. In peripheral blood, disease-linked CD8+ clones occurred at relatively low frequencies. Apparently characteristic of ankylosing spondylitis blood was a TCR beta motif (roughly eight highly homologous variants).

Libraries of TCR beta came from quantitative 5'-RACE with molecular barcodes. One entry per CDR3 protein, called by TCRdb with MiXCR from the 5' RACE reads. The sample has fewer than 550,000 distinct CDR3 sequences; 5.3% are singletons. CDR1 and CDR2 (germline): SGHNT, YYREEE (reference sequence). V lost 4 bases to trimming and J lost 0 bases, with 7 bases between them. CDR3 length: 13 amino acids. Of note for this clonotype: Its target is unknown. A much more abundant neighbour one base away suggests this may be a read error.

The receptor was derived from a male donor with ankylosing spondylitis. V is TRBV5-4 and J is TRBJ2-5; D is ambiguous. Sequencing was performed on blood, either unsorted or a sorted T cell fraction (not recorded which). The CDR3 nucleotides are TGTGCCAGCAGCCATGGGGACCAAGAGACCCAGTACTTC. It translates to CASSHGDQETQYF.